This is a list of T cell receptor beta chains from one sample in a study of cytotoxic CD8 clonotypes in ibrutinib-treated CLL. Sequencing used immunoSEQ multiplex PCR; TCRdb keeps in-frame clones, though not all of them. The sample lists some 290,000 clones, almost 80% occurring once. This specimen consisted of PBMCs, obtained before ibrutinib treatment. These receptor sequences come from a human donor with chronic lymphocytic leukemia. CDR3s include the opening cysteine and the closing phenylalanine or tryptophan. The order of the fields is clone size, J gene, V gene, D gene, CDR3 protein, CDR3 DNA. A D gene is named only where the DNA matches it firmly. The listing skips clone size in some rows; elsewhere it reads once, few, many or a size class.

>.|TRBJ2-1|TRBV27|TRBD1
CASGGTGVEQFF
TGTGCCAGCGGGGGGACAGGGGTTGAGCAGTTCTTC
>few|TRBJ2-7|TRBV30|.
CAWNRHTYEQYF
TGTGCCTGGAACCGGCATACCTACGAGCAGTACTTC
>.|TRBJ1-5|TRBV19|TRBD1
CASSIGQGEGNQPQHF
TGTGCCAGTAGTATAGGCCAGGGGGAAGGCAATCAGCCCCAGCATTTT
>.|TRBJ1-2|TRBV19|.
CASTRTDSFYGYTF
TGTGCCAGTACCAGAACTGACAGTTTCTATGGCTACACCTTC
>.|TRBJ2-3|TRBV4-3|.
CASSQYRQGTDTQYF
TGCGCCAGCAGCCAATATCGACAGGGCACAGATACGCAGTATTTT
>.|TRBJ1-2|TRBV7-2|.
CASAPDGRVGGYTF
TGTGCCAGCGCCCCCGATGGAAGAGTCGGTGGCTACACCTTC
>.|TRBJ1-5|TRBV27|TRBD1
CASSFVPPGQSNQPQHF
TGTGCCAGCAGTTTTGTCCCCCCGGGACAGAGCAATCAGCCCCAGCATTTT
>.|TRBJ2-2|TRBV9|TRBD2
CASSVASGRGAGELFF
TGTGCCAGCAGCGTAGCTAGCGGGAGGGGAGCCGGGGAGCTGTTTTTT
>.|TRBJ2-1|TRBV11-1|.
CASSSGQTGEQFF
TGTGCCAGCAGCTCCGGACAGACTGGAGAGCAGTTCTTC
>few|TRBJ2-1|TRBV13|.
CASSLVVEREQFF
TGTGCCAGCAGCTTAGTTGTGGAACGGGAGCAGTTCTTC
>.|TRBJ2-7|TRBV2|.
CASSDPRSSYEQYF
TGTGCCAGCAGTGACCCCCGGAGCTCCTACGAGCAGTACTTC
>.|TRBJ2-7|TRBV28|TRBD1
CASSLDRDRGGYEQYF
TGTGCCAGCAGTTTGGACCGGGACAGGGGGGGGTACGAGCAGTACTTC
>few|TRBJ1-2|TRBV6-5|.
CASSYAGDGYTF
TGTGCCAGCAGTTACGCGGGGGATGGCTACACCTTC
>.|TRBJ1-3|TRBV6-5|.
CASSYSRALGNTIYF
TGTGCCAGCAGTTACTCGCGGGCGCTCGGAAACACCATATATTTT
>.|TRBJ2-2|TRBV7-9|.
CASSDGAGELFF
TGTGCCAGCAGCGACGGTGCCGGGGAGCTGTTTTTT
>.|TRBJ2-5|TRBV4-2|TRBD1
CASSQDDRQGQETQYF
TGTGCCAGCAGCCAAGATGATCGACAGGGCCAAGAGACCCAGTACTTC
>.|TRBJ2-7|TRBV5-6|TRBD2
CASSLWPSGNYEQYF
TGTGCCAGCAGCTTGTGGCCTAGCGGCAATTACGAGCAGTACTTC
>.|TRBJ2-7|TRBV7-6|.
CASSFSLRDPPGRTYEQYF
TGTGCCAGCAGCTTTTCGCTTAGAGACCCGCCAGGGAGGACCTACGAGCAGTACTTC
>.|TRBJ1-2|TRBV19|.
CASSTDGQRLYGYTF
TGTGCCAGTAGTACTGATGGACAGCGTCTCTATGGCTACACCTTC
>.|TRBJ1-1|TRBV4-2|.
CASSQGARARIEAFF
TGTGCCAGCAGCCAAGGAGCCAGGGCGAGAATTGAAGCTTTCTTT
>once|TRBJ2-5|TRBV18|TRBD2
CASSPFPGLAGGSQETQYF
TGTGCCAGCTCACCATTTCCGGGACTAGCGGGAGGTAGTCAAGAGACCCAGTACTTC
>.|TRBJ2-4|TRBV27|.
CASQTSDIAKNIQYF
TGTGCCAGCCAAACAAGCGATATAGCCAAAAACATTCAGTACTTC
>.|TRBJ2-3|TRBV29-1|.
CSVSGPPAAQYF
TGCAGCGTTTCCGGACCCCCGGCCGCGCAGTATTTT
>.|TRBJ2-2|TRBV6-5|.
CASSRLVTGELFF
TGTGCCAGCAGTCGACTAGTCACCGGGGAGCTGTTTTTT
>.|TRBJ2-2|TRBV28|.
CASSLTLWTGELFF
TGTGCCAGCAGTTTAACTTTGTGGACCGGGGAGCTGTTTTTT
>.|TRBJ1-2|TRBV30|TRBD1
CASSGTVYGYTF
TGTGCCTCCTCCGGGACAGTCTATGGCTACACCTTC
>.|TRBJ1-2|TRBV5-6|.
CASSTDGNYGYTF
TGTGCCAGCAGCACGGACGGGAACTATGGCTACACCTTC
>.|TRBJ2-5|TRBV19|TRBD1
CASSGDRGGDETQYF
TGTGCCAGTAGTGGGGACAGGGGAGGTGACGAGACCCAGTACTTC
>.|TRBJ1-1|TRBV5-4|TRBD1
CASSLEPTGENTEAFF
TGTGCCAGCAGCTTGGAGCCTACAGGGGAGAACACTGAAGCTTTCTTT
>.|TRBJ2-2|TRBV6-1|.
CASNRFPGELFF
TGTGCCAGCAACAGGTTCCCCGGGGAGCTGTTTTTT
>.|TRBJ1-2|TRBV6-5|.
CASSATRGNYGYTF
TGTGCCAGCAGTGCTACAAGGGGTAATTATGGCTACACCTTC
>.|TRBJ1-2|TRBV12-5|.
CASGFRLNYGYTF
TGTGCTAGTGGTTTTCGTTTGAACTATGGCTACACCTTC